One sample yielded the 30 T cell receptor beta chains listed below, sequenced in a study of cytomegalovirus exposure and HLA in healthy donors. The PCR employed 60 Vbeta primers together with 13 Jbeta primers. Data came from immunoSEQ multiplex PCR; TCRdb stores just in-frame clones and leaves some out. The data show about 55,000 clones, approximately 52% seen once. The sequenced material came from PBMCs. These receptors all come from a human donor in good health.

V is TRBV6-4 and J is TRBJ2-1, with 11 bases matching TRBD1. The CDR3 sequence is 15 residues long. Germline lookup yields CDR1 MRHNA and CDR2 SNTAGT. The junction had 3 bases not matched to a gene; V was cut back by 1 base and J by 7 bases. CDR3 coding DNA: TGTGCCAGCAGTGACTGGGACAGGGGGAGGAATGAGCAGTTCTTC. Amino acid sequence: CASSDWDRGRNEQFF.

The chain uses TRBV9 and TRBJ2-7; 9 bases map to TRBD2. V trimming: 2 bases; J trimming: 4 bases; junction bases outside the gene matches: 10. Germline CDR1 reads SGDLS; CDR2 reads YYNGEE. CDR3 length: 16 residues. The CDR3 bases are TGTGCCAGCAGCGTCGGGAGCCTAGCGGGGAATTACGAGCAGTACTTC. This encodes CASSVGSLAGNYEQYF.

The chain links TRBV6-1 to TRBJ2-3, with TRBD2 matching 9 bases. V was pared by 5 bases and J by 0 bases, with 0 bases of the junction left unmatched. The germline gives CDR1 MNHNS, CDR2 SASEGT. CDR3 length: 14 residues. CDR3 region: CASSSGGSTDTQYF. The CDR3 DNA sequence: TGTGCCAGCAGTAGCGGGGGGAGCACAGATACGCAGTATTTT.

Only a few counts were recorded for this clone. The rearrangement joins TRBV6-5 to TRBJ1-2, with D tentatively TRBD1 (6 bases). The CDR3 is 15 residues long. With 4 bases removed from V and 2 bases from J, the gap between germline ends came to 14 bases. Germline CDR1 MNHEY, CDR2 SVGAGI. CDR3 in amino acids: CASSSRDKINYGYTF. DNA for the CDR3: TGTGCCAGCAGTTCCAGGGACAAAATCAACTATGGCTACACCTTC.

This clone was detected only a few times. This rearrangement joins TRBV4-1 to TRBJ2-3; weak D call: TRBD2 (5 bases). The length of the CDR3 is 14 residues. Between the trimmed V and J ends, which lost 2 bases and 1 base, there was a span of 7 bases. Germline V gives CDR1 MGHRA, CDR2 YSYEKL. CDR3 sequence reads: CASSQNGGTDTQYF. The CDR3 bases are TGCGCCAGCAGCCAAAACGGGGGCACAGATACGCAGTATTTT.

There are a few counts of this clone. The J gene is TRBJ2-1, the V gene TRBV5-6, with 7 bases aligning to TRBD2. CDR1 and CDR2 from the germline V gene are SGHDT and YYEEEE. The length of the CDR3 is 15 residues. V shed 4 bases, J shed 6 bases, and the junction held 10 bases outside the gene matches. The CDR3 here is CASSLGLEIPNEQFF. CDR3 nucleotides: TGTGCCAGCAGCCTTGGACTAGAAATCCCCAATGAGCAGTTCTTC. Looking up the rest from reference TRBV5-6 and TRBJ2-1 gives the full variable domain: DAGVTQSPTHLIKTRGQQVTLRCSPKSGHDTVSWYQQALGQGPQFIFQYYEEEERQRGNFPDRFSGHQFPNYSSELNVNALLLGDSALYLCASSLGLEIPNEQFFGPGTRLTVL.

The chain links TRBV6-5 to TRBJ1-3; 7 nucleotides agree with TRBD1. The germline V gene has CDR1 MNHEY and CDR2 SVGAGI. Germline trimming cut 8 bases from V and 2 bases from J; bases unmatched to any gene: 6. The CDR3 runs to 14 residues. CDR3 coding DNA: TGTGCCAGCGGACGAACAGGGGCTGGAAACACCATATATTTT. As protein: CASGRTGAGNTIYF.

The chain couples TRBV5-4 to TRBJ2-1; 12 bases match TRBD2. The junction had 6 bases not matched to a gene; V was cut back by 3 bases and J by 8 bases. The CDR3 sequence is 15 residues long. CDR1 and CDR2 (germline): SGHNT, YYREEE (reference sequence). The CDR3 sequence is CASSSRTSGVYEQFF. In DNA form, the CDR3 reads TGTGCCAGCAGCTCCCGGACTAGCGGGGTCTATGAGCAGTTCTTC.

This clone was counted ten times or more. This chain joins TRBV6-5 and TRBJ1-5; D gene unclear. This CDR3 has 14 amino acids. V lost 2 bases to trimming and J lost 4 bases, with 9 bases between them. Germline assignment: CDR1 MNHEY and CDR2 SVGAGI. The DNA for the CDR3 is TGTGCCAGCAGTTACGACGCTAGTAATCAGCCCCAGCATTTT. Its protein product is CASSYDASNQPQHF.

This clone occurred a few times. The chain is built from TRBV4-1 and TRBJ2-7; D remains unclear. The CDR3 has 15 residues. Germline CDR1 MGHRA, CDR2 YSYEKL. Trimming left V 1 base short and J 0 bases short, with 10 bases between. CDR3 nucleotides: TGCGCCAGCAGCCAAGGGGCACCTTACTCCTACGAGCAGTACTTC. This gives the protein CASSQGAPYSYEQYF.

The chain is built from TRBV6-5 and TRBJ2-3; maybe TRBD2 (6 bases). Trimming stripped 2 bases from V and 6 bases from J, with 18 bases between. The germline V gene has CDR1 MNHEY and CDR2 SVGAGI. The CDR3 runs to 16 residues. The CDR3 DNA reads TGTGCCAGCAGTTACGTGAGCGCGGGGCGCGGTGATACGCAGTATTTT. It is translated as CASSYVSAGRGDTQYF.

This clone was detected only a few times. The chain carries TRBV5-4 and TRBJ1-2; D might be TRBD1 (6 bases). V lost 0 bases, J lost 7 bases, and 19 bases lay in between. The germline V gene has CDR1 SGHNT and CDR2 YYREEE (reference sequence). The CDR3 length is 16 residues. CDR3 amino acids: CASSLGGGRAYSGYTF. The CDR3 DNA reads TGTGCCAGCAGCTTGGGTGGGGGCAGGGCCTACAGTGGCTACACCTTC.

The chain employs TRBV29-1 and TRBJ2-7; 8 positions match TRBD1. With V trimmed by 2 bases and J by 3 bases, 3 bases remained unmatched. Germline CDR1 SQVTM, CDR2 ANQGSEA. This CDR3 comprises 13 residues. CDR3 sequence (DNA): TGCAGCGTTGAAACGGACAGGGACTACGAGCAGTACTTC. Protein: CSVETDRDYEQYF.

This sequence joins TRBV7-9 and TRBJ2-7; weak D call: TRBD2 (5 bases). CDR1 is SEHNR and CDR2 is FQNEAQ in the germline V gene (reference sequence). Trimming removed 1 base from V and 0 bases from J, with 10 bases in between. The CDR3 runs 15 residues. The CDR3 region is CASSLVVGSSYEQYF. Written as DNA, the CDR3 is TGTGCCAGCAGCTTAGTGGTAGGGAGCTCCTACGAGCAGTACTTC. Combining the CDR3 with reference TRBV7-9 and TRBJ2-7 gives the whole variable domain DTGVSQNPRHKITKRGQNVTFRCDPISEHNRLYWYRQTLGQGPEFLTYFQNEAQLEKSRLLSDRFSAERPKGSFSTLEIQRTEQGDSAMYLCASSLVVGSSYEQYFGPGTRLTVT.

The CDR3 reads CASSLGNRGSFSPLHF. CDR3 DNA sequence: TGTGCCAGCAGCTTAGGAAACAGGGGCTCCTTTTCACCCCTCCACTTT. The V call is TRBV7-6, the J call TRBJ1-6; 7 bases fit TRBD1. Germline CDR1 SGHVS, CDR2 FNYEAQ. With V trimmed by 1 base and J by 9 bases, 9 bases remained unmatched. The CDR3 spans 16 residues.

This clone was counted a few times. This rearrangement joins TRBV4-1 to TRBJ2-7; weak D call: TRBD2 (6 bases). Germline-derived CDR1 and CDR2 are MGHRA and YSYEKL. V dropped 4 bases and J dropped 4 bases, with 14 bases sitting between them. The CDR3 runs 14 residues. The CDR3 is CASSRDWTNYEQYF. The CDR3 nucleotides are TGCGCCAGCAGCCGTGATTGGACTAATTACGAGCAGTACTTC.

This sequence joins TRBV6-1 and TRBJ1-1; D is unresolved. Trimming removed 6 bases at V and 2 bases at J, with 13 bases between. The CDR3 loop spans 14 amino acids. The germline CDR1 and CDR2 sequences are MNHNS and SASEGT. The CDR3 reads CASSERRRNTEAFF. CDR3 nucleotide sequence: TGTGCCAGCAGCGAGAGACGGAGAAACACTGAAGCTTTCTTT.

V gene TRBV6-5 combines with J gene TRBJ1-1, with D hard to call. Trimming took off 7 bases at V and 3 bases at J, with 15 bases between the two ends. Per the germline V gene, CDR1 is MNHEY and CDR2 is SVGAGI. The CDR3 covers 14 residues. DNA of the CDR3: TGTGCCAGCAACGGTCCTCGGAGGGACACTGAAGCTTTCTTT. Its translation: CASNGPRRDTEAFF.

The sample holds one count of this clone. The V call is TRBV18, the J call TRBJ2-5; D not resolved. The CDR3 contains 14 residues. V was clipped by 1 base and J by 0 bases, with 6 bases between them. The germline V gene encodes CDR1 KGHSH and CDR2 LQKENI. The CDR3 nucleotides read TGTGCCAGCTCACCACGCGATTACCAAGAGACCCAGTACTTC. This codes for CASSPRDYQETQYF.

This chain uses TRBV5-4 with TRBJ2-1, with a tentative D call TRBD1 (5 bases). The germline V and J ends were trimmed by 4 bases and 6 bases, with 23 bases remaining between them. Germline CDR1 and CDR2: SGHNT and YYREEE (reference sequence). This CDR3 is built from 17 residues. The CDR3 spells CASSPEPTGTLGNEQFF. CDR3 nucleotides: TGTGCCAGCAGCCCTGAGCCTACAGGTACGTTAGGCAATGAGCAGTTCTTC.

The chain employs TRBV6-6 and TRBJ1-1; D may be TRBD1 (5 bases). The CDR3 is 15 amino acids. V gave up 6 bases and J gave up 0 bases, with 14 bases separating them. The germline V gene encodes CDR1 MNHNY and CDR2 SVGAGI (reference sequence). CDR3 nucleotides: TGTGCCAGCAGCCAGGGCACTAACATGAACACTGAAGCTTTCTTT. Translated, it gives CASSQGTNMNTEAFF.

This clone was observed a handful of times. This chain's CDR3 is CASSIGTDLQETQYF. The CDR3 nucleotides are TGTGCCAGTAGTATAGGTACAGACCTACAAGAGACCCAGTACTTC. The chain combines TRBV19 with TRBJ2-5; no clear D. The CDR3 sequence is 15 residues long. From germline, CDR1 is LNHDA and CDR2 SQIVND (reference sequence). Trimming left V 1 base short and J 2 bases short, with 11 bases between.

CDR3 loop: CASSPRGLGTGGNIQYF. The CDR3 nucleotides read TGTGCCAGCAGCCCGAGGGGTTTAGGGACAGGGGGTAACATTCAGTACTTC. This rearrangement joins TRBV11-1 to TRBJ2-4; 11 positions match TRBD1. The CDR3 has 17 amino acids. V was clipped by 5 bases and J by 7 bases; unmatched bases: 13. Germline loops: CDR1 SGHAT, CDR2 FQDESV (reference sequence).

The V gene is TRBV9, the J gene TRBJ1-1; 9 nucleotides match TRBD1. J gave up 0 bases and V 4 bases, and 7 bases lay outside the gene matches. This CDR3 spans 16 amino acids. The germline V gene encodes CDR1 SGDLS and CDR2 YYNGEE. CDR3 bases: TGTGCCAGCAGCCCCGGGACAGGGATCATGAACACTGAAGCTTTCTTT. It yields the protein CASSPGTGIMNTEAFF.

This chain joins TRBV19 and TRBJ1-2, with 8 nucleotides matching TRBD1. Germline lookup yields CDR1 LNHDA and CDR2 SQIVND (reference sequence). The CDR3 is made up of 13 amino acids. Trimming removed 3 bases from V and 7 bases from J; junction bases left unmatched: 4. CDR3: CASSIQGAGGYTF. The CDR3 bases are TGTGCCAGTAGTATTCAGGGGGCTGGTGGCTACACCTTC.

The chain is built from TRBV7-2 and TRBJ2-5; 7 nucleotides line up with TRBD1. Judging by the DNA end, TRBJ2-7 fits better; the J call may be wrong. The V gene's germline CDR1 is SGHTA and CDR2 FQGNSA. The CDR3 contains 14 residues. CDR3 residues: CASSFPGQTYEQYF. The CDR3 DNA is TGTGCCAGCAGCTTCCCGGGACAGACCTACGAGCAGTACTTC.

About this clone: With a much larger clone just one base away, this may be a read error. The chain joins TRBV5-5 to TRBJ2-7; tentatively, D is TRBD2 (6 bases). Germline values: CDR1 SGHKS, CDR2 YYEKEE (reference sequence). The CDR3 runs 13 residues. Trimming pared 2 bases from V and 5 bases from J, leaving 11 bases between. The CDR3 reads CASSLWGEDEQYF. In DNA form, the CDR3 reads TGTGCCAGCAGCTTATGGGGGGAGGACGAGCAGTACTTC.

This clone appeared a single time. The chain recombines TRBV7-3 with TRBJ2-1, with 7 bases that match TRBD1. The germline gives CDR1 SGHTA, CDR2 FQGTGA. The CDR3 has 16 residues. The ends lost 0 bases at V and 4 bases at J; junction bases unmatched: 6. This CDR3 reads CASSLTSGGGYNEQFF. DNA for the CDR3: TGTGCCAGCAGCTTAACGTCAGGGGGTGGATACAATGAGCAGTTCTTC.

This chain uses TRBV7-9 with TRBJ2-1; D unclear. Trimming cost V 3 bases and J 3 bases, with 12 bases left between them. The CDR3 has 15 amino acids. Germline CDR1 reads SEHNR; CDR2 reads FQNEAQ (reference sequence). CDR3 bases: TGTGCCAGCAGCTTCTCAGGTTTAGACTACAATGAGCAGTTCTTC. Protein product: CASSFSGLDYNEQFF.

The genes are TRBV4-2 and TRBJ2-7; 10 bases agree with TRBD2. The V gene end was trimmed by 3 bases and the J gene end by 7 bases; junction bases not matched to a gene: 12. The V gene's germline CDR1 is LGHNA and CDR2 YNFKEQ. This CDR3 contains 16 residues. This chain's CDR3 is CASSQPGSSGGGEQYF. For the CDR3, the DNA is TGTGCCAGCAGCCAGCCTGGATCTAGCGGGGGTGGAGAGCAGTACTTC.